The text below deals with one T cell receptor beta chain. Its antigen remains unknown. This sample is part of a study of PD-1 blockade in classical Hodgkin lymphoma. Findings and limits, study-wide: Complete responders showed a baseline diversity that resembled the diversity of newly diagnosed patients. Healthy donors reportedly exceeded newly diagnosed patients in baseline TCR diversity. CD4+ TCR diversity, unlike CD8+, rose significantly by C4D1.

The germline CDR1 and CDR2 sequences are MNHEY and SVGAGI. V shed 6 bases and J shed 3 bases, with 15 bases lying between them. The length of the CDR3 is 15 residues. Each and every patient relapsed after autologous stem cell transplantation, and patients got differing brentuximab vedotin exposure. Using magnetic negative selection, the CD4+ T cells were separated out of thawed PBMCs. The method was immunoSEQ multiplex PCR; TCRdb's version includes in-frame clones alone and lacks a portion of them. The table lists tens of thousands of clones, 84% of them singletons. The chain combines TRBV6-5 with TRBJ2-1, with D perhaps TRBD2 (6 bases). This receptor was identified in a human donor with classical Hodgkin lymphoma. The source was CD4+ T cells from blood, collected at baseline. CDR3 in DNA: TGTGCCAGCAGCCTAAGCGGGTCAGACTACAATGAGCAGTTCTTC. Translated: CASSLSGSDYNEQFF.